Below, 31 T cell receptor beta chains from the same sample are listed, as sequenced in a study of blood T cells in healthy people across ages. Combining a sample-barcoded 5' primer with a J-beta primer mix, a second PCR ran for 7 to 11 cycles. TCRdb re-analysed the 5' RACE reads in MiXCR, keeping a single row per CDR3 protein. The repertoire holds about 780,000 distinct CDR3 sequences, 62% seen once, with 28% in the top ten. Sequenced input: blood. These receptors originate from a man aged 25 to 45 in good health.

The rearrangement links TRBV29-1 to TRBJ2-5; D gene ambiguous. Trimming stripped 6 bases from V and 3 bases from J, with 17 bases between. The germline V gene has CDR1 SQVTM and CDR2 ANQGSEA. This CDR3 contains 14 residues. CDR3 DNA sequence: TGCAGCGTAGCCCGCAGTGGGAACGAAGAGACCCAGTACTTC. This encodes CSVARSGNEETQYF.

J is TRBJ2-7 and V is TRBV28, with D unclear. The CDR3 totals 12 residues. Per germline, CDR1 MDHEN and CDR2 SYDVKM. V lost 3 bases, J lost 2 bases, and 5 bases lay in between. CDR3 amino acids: CASSFDPYEQYF. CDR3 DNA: TGTGCCAGCAGTTTTGACCCCTACGAGCAGTACTTC.

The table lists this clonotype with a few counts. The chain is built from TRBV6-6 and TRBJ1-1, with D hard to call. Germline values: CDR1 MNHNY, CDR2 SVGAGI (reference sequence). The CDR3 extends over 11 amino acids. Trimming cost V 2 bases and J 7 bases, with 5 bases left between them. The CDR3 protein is CASSYKGEAFF. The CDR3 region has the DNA TGTGCCAGCAGTTACAAAGGTGAAGCTTTCTTT.

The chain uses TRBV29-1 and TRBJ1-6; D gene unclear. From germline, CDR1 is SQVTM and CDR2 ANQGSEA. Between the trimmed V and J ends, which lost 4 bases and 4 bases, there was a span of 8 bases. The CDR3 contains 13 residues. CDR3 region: CSVAVDYNSPLHF. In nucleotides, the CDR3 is TGCAGCGTTGCAGTCGATTATAATTCACCCCTCCACTTT.

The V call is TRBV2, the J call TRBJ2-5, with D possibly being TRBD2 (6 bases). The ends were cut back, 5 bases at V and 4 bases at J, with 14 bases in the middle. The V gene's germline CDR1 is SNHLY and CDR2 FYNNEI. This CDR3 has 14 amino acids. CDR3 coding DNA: TGTGCCAGCAGTCCGACTAGTTCGCGAGAGACCCAGTACTTC. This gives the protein CASSPTSSRETQYF.

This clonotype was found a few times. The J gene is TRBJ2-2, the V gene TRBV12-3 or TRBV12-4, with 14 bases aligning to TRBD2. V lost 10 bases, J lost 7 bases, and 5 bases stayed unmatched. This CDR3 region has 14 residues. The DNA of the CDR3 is TGTGCCACCCGACTAGCGGGGGGGTTCGGGGAGCTGTTTTTT. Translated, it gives CATRLAGGFGELFF.

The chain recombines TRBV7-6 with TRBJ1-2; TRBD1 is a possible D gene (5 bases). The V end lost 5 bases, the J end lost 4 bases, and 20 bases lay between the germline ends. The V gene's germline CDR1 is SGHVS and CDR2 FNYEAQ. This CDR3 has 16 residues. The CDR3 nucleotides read TGTGCCAGCAGCCGGAGCGGGGGGGTGGGAACCTATGGCTACACCTTC. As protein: CASSRSGGVGTYGYTF.

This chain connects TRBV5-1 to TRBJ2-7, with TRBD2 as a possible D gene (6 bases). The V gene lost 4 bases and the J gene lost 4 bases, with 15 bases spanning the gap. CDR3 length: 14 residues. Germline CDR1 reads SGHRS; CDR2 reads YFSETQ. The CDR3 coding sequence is TGCGCCAGCAGCGTCGGAGGGTTTCAGTACGAGCAGTACTTC. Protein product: CASSVGGFQYEQYF.

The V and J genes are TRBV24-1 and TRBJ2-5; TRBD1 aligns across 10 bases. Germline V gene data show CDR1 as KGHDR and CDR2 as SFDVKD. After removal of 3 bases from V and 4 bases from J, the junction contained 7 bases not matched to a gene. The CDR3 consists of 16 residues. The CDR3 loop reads CATSDLRTGGVETQYF. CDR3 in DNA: TGTGCCACCAGTGATCTACGGACAGGGGGGGTAGAGACCCAGTACTTC.

CDR3 nucleotides: TGTGCCAGCGGCCATCCCTCCTACGAGCAGTACTTC. Translating it yields CASGHPSYEQYF. This chain joins TRBV7-2 and TRBJ2-7; D is ambiguous. Germline CDR1 and CDR2: SGHTA and FQGNSA. The CDR3 is 12 residues long. V gave up 8 bases and J gave up 0 bases, with 8 bases separating them.

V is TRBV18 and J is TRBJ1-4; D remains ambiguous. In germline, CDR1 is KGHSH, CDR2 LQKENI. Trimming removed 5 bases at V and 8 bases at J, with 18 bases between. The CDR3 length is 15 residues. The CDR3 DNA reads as TGTGCCAGCTCATCATACCTTATCGGGGAAGAAAAACTGTTTTTT. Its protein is CASSSYLIGEEKLFF. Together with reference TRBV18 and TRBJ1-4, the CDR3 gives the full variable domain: NAGVMQNPRHLVRRRGQEARLRCSPMKGHSHVYWYRQLPEEGLKFMVYLQKENIIDESGMPKERFSAEFPKEGPSILRIQQVVRGDSAAYFCASSSYLIGEEKLFFGSGTQLSVL.

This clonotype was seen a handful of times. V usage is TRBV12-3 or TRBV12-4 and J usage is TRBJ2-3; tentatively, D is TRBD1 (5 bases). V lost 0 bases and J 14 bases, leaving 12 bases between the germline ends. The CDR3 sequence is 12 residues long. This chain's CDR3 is CASSLAGAQGYF. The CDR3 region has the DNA TGTGCCAGCAGTTTAGCGGGCGCCCAGGGGTATTTT.

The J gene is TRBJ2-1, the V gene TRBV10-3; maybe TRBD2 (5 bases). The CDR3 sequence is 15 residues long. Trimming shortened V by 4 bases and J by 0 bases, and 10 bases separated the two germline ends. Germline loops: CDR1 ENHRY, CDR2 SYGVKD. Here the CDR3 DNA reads TGTGCCATCAGTGGGGCGGGCGCCTCCTACAATGAGCAGTTCTTC. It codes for CAISGAGASYNEQFF.

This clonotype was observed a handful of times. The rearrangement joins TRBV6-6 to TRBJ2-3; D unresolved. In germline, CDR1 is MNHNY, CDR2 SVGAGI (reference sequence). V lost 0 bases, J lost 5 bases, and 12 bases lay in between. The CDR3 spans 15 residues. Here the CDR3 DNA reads TGTGCCAGCAGTTACTCGGAAGGGTTGAAAGATACGCAGTATTTT. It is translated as CASSYSEGLKDTQYF.

CDR3: CASSSIGDEQYF. The DNA for the CDR3 is TGTGCCAGCAGCTCCATCGGGGACGAGCAGTACTTC. The chain uses TRBV7-9 and TRBJ2-1; D perhaps matches TRBD2 (5 bases). The J call may be incorrect, as the DNA end agrees better with TRBJ2-7. Per the germline V gene, CDR1 is SEHNR and CDR2 is FQNEAQ (reference sequence). The CDR3 extends over 12 amino acids.

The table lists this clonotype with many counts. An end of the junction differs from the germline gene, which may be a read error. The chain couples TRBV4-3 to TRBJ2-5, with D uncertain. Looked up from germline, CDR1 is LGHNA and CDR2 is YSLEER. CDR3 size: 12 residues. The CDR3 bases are TGTGCCAGCAGCCAAGATAGAGGAACCCAGTACTTC. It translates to CASSQDRGTQYF.

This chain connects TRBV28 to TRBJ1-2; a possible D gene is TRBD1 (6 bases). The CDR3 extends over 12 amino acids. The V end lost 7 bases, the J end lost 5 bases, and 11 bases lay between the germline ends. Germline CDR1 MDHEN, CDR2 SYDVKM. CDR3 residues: CASTADRYGYTF. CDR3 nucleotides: TGTGCCAGCACCGCGGACAGATATGGCTACACCTTC.

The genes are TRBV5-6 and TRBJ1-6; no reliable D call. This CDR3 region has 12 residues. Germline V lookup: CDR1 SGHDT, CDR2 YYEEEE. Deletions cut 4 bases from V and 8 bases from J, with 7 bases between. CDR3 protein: CASSQDYSPLHF. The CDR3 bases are TGTGCCAGCAGCCAGGATTATTCACCCCTCCACTTT.

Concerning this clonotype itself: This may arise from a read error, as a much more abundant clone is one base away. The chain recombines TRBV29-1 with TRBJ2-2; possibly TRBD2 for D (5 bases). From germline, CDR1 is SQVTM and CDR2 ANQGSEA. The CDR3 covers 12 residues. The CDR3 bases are TGCAGCGCCCCCGGACTTACCGAGGAGCTGTTTTTT. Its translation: CSAPGLTEELFF.

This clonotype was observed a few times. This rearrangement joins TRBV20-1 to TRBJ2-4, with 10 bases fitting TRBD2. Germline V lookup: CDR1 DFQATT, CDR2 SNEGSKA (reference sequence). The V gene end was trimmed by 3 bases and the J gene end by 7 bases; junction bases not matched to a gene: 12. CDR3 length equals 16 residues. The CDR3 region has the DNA TGCAGTGCTAGTTCTAGCGGGGGCCTTAGCCGGAACATTCAGTACTTC. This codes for CSASSSGGLSRNIQYF.

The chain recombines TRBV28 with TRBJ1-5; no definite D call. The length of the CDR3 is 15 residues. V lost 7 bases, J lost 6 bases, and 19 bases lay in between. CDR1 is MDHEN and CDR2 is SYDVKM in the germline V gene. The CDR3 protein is CASILTGSYGQPQHF. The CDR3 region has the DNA TGTGCCAGCATACTAACGGGGAGTTATGGTCAGCCCCAGCATTTT.

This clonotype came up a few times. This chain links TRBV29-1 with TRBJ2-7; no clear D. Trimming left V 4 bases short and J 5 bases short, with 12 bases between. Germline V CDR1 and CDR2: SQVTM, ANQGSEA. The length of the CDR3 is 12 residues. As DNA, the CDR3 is TGCAGCGTTGCTAAGGGTTTCAACGAGCAGTACTTC. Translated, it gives CSVAKGFNEQYF.

This CDR3 reads CASGVGAGYNEQFF. Here the CDR3 DNA reads TGTGCCAGCGGAGTCGGGGCGGGGTACAATGAGCAGTTCTTC. This chain joins TRBV27 and TRBJ2-1, with D possibly TRBD2 on 6 matching bases. Germline V gene sequence: CDR1 MNHEY, CDR2 SMNVEV (reference sequence). This CDR3 is 14 amino acids long. The V and J ends lost 8 bases and 4 bases respectively, with 15 bases between them.

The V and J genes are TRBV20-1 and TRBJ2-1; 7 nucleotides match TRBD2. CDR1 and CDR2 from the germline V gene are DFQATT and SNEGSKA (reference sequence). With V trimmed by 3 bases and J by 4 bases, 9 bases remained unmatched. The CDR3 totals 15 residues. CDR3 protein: CSASRAGYGYNEQFF. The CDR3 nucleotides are TGCAGTGCTAGTCGAGCGGGGTATGGATACAATGAGCAGTTCTTC.

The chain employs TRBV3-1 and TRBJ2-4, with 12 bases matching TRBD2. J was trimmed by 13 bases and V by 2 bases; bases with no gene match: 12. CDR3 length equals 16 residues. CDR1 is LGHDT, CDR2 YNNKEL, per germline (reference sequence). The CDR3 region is CASSQLLAGGHNEQYF. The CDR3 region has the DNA TGTGCCAGCAGCCAACTACTAGCGGGGGGCCACAATGAGCAGTACTTC. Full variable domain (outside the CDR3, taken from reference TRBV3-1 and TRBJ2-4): DTAVSQTPKYLVTQMGNDKSIKCEQNLGHDTMYWYKQDSKKFLKIMFSYNNKELIINETVPNRFSPKSPDKAHLNLHINSLELGDSAVYFCASSQLLAGGHNEQYFGAGTRLSVL.

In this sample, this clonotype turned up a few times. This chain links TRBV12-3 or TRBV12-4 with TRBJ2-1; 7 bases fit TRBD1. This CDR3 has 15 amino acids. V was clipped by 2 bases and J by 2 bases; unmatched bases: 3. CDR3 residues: CASSLRTGTYNEQFF. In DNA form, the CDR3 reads TGTGCCAGCAGTTTAAGGACAGGCACCTACAATGAGCAGTTCTTC.

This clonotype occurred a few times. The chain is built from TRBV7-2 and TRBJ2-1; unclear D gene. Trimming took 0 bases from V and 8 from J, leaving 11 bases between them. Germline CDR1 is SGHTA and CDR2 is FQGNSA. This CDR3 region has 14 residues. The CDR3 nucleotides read TGTGCCAGCAGCTTAGCGGAGACCCCCCATGAGCAGTTCTTC. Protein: CASSLAETPHEQFF.

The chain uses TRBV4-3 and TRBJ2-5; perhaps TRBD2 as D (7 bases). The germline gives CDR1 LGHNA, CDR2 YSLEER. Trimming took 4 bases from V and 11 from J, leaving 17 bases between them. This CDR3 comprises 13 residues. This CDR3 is CASSLEGGHKQYF. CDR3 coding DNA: TGCGCCAGCAGCCTTGAGGGGGGGCATAAGCAGTACTTC.

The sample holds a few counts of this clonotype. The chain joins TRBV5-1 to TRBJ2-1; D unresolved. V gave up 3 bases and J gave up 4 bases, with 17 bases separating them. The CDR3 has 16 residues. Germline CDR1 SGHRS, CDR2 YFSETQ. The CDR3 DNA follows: TGCGCCAGCAGCTCCTTCTCCGGGTCCCGGTACAATGAGCAGTTCTTC. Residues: CASSSFSGSRYNEQFF. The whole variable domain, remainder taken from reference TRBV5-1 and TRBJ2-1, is KAGVTQTPRYLIKTRGQQVTLSCSPISGHRSVSWYQQTPGQGLQFLFEYFSETQRNKGNFPGRFSGRQFSNSRSEMNVSTLELGDSALYLCASSSFSGSRYNEQFFGPGTRLTVL.

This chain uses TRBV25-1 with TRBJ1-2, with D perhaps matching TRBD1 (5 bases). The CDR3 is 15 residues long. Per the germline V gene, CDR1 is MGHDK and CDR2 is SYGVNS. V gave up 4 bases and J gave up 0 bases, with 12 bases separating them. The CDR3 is CASSALDRTNYGYTF. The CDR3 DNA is TGTGCCAGCAGTGCCTTAGACAGAACTAACTATGGCTACACCTTC.

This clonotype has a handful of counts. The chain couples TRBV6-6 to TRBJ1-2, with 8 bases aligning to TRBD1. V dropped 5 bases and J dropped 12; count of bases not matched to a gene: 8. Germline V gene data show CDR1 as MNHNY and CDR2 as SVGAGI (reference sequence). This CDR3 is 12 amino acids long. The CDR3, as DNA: TGTGCCAGCAGTAGTCCGGGACAGGTGAACACCTTC. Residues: CASSSPGQVNTF.